What follows are 10 T cell receptor beta chains derived from one specimen sequenced in a study of T cell repertoires in cytomegalovirus infection (dated by TCRdb to between 2018 and 2021). The sample was run on an Illumina HiSeq 1500. The raw public reads went through TCRdb reprocessing: fastp at Q25, MiXCR clone calling, in-frame beta chains kept. Records with the same CDR3 protein are collapsed into one entry carrying the most frequent genes and DNA. The sample table holds around 740,000 distinct CDR3 sequences, of which roughly a third were seen once. Of the sample, about 2.8% falls within the top ten clones. Source material: PBMCs. Receptor source: a human donor in good health (CMV status not recorded). Some clones in this sample may be carry-over from other donors' samples.

This clonotype has only a few counts. V gene TRBV4-2 combines with J gene TRBJ2-1; TRBD2 agrees at 8 bases. Trimming took 1 base from V and 5 from J; bases not matched to a gene: 7. The CDR3 spans 16 residues. Looked up from germline, CDR1 is LGHNA and CDR2 is YNFKEQ. The CDR3 loop reads CASSQGPGLGDNEQFF. The CDR3 nucleotides read TGTGCCAGCAGCCAAGGCCCGGGACTAGGGGACAATGAGCAGTTCTTC.

The rearrangement uses TRBV19 and TRBJ2-7, with D perhaps matching TRBD1 (5 bases). Trimming shortened V by 4 bases and J by 6 bases, and 16 bases separated the two germline ends. The germline gives CDR1 LNHDA, CDR2 SQIVND (reference sequence). This CDR3 region has 14 residues. CDR3 protein: CASSNQGINSEQYF. The DNA of the CDR3 is TGTGCCAGTAGTAACCAGGGAATTAATTCCGAGCAGTACTTC.

The chain carries TRBV11-3 and TRBJ2-1; TRBD2 aligns across 8 bases. The CDR3 runs 12 residues. The V and J ends lost 5 bases and 9 bases, in that order; junction bases with no gene match: 3. The V gene's germline CDR1 is SGHNT and CDR2 YENEEA. As DNA, the CDR3 is TGTGCCAGCAGCGCAAGCGGGGGTGAGCAGTTCTTC. It is translated as CASSASGGEQFF.

This clonotype was observed at least ten times. The genes are TRBV4-1 and TRBJ1-4; TRBD1 aligns across 8 bases. V shed 0 bases and J 8 bases; nucleotides not matched to a gene: 14. Per the germline V gene, CDR1 is MGHRA and CDR2 is YSYEKL. CDR3 length: 18 residues. CDR3 sequence reads: CASSQDPGQVAFGEKLFF. The CDR3, as DNA: TGCGCCAGCAGCCAAGATCCGGGACAGGTAGCCTTCGGGGAAAAACTGTTTTTT.

The J gene is TRBJ1-2, the V gene TRBV10-3; D gene uncertain. Trimming pared 1 base from V and 0 bases from J, leaving 18 bases between. Germline-derived CDR1 and CDR2 are ENHRY and SYGVKD. The length of the CDR3 is 18 residues. CDR3 amino acids: CAISEYEGRRPANYGYTF. The CDR3 nucleotides read TGTGCCATCAGTGAGTACGAGGGCAGAAGACCAGCTAACTATGGCTACACCTTC.

This clonotype was seen only a few times. The chain recombines TRBV10-3 with TRBJ2-1, with D perhaps TRBD2 (5 bases). Trimming left V 2 bases short and J 4 bases short, with 12 bases between. The CDR3 totals 15 residues. Per germline, CDR1 ENHRY and CDR2 SYGVKD. For the CDR3, the DNA is TGTGCCATCAGTGAGATTAGCCGGGAATACAATGAGCAGTTCTTC. Protein sequence: CAISEISREYNEQFF.

V usage is TRBV7-6 and J usage is TRBJ1-5; 7 positions match TRBD1. Germline V gives CDR1 SGHVS, CDR2 FNYEAQ. The V and J ends lost 5 bases and 5 bases, in that order; junction bases with no gene match: 15. The CDR3 is 17 amino acids. CDR3 in DNA: TGTGCCAGCAGCCCGCAAGGGGGCGGGGGGGGCTATCAGCCCCAGCATTTT. Amino acids: CASSPQGGGGGYQPQHF.

The genes are TRBV7-6 and TRBJ1-6; TRBD1 aligns across 7 bases. This CDR3 is 16 amino acids long. From germline, CDR1 is SGHVS and CDR2 FNYEAQ. After removal of 2 bases from V and 8 bases from J, the junction contained 9 bases not matched to a gene. This chain's CDR3 is CASSLFHGRGDSPLHF. The CDR3 DNA is TGTGCCAGCAGCTTATTCCACGGCAGGGGGGATTCACCCCTCCACTTT.

This clonotype was detected many times. V gene TRBV12-3 or TRBV12-4 combines with J gene TRBJ2-5; 14 bases match TRBD2. Unmatched junction bases numbered 13, after V lost 3 bases and J lost 4 bases. The CDR3 is 19 amino acids. CDR3 amino acids: CASSFGPGTSGRWRETQYF. CDR3 DNA sequence: TGTGCCAGCAGTTTTGGACCCGGGACTAGCGGGAGATGGAGAGAGACCCAGTACTTC.

The V call is TRBV7-9, the J call TRBJ2-5; D might be TRBD2 (6 bases). The CDR3 spans 17 residues. CDR1 SEHNR and CDR2 FQNEAQ come from the germline V gene (reference sequence). The V end lost 5 bases, the J end lost 2 bases, and 21 bases lay between the germline ends. The CDR3 is CASSTRTGEVKQETQYF. CDR3 coding DNA: TGTGCCAGCAGCACGCGGACCGGGGAGGTGAAACAAGAGACCCAGTACTTC. Full variable domain (rest looked up from reference TRBV7-9 and TRBJ2-5): DTGVSQNPRHKITKRGQNVTFRCDPISEHNRLYWYRQTLGQGPEFLTYFQNEAQLEKSRLLSDRFSAERPKGSFSTLEIQRTEQGDSAMYLCASSTRTGEVKQETQYFGPGTRLLVL.